This entry lists 32 T cell receptor beta chains sequenced from one sample in a study of T cells after somatic rescue of genetic block. Only in-frame clones appear in the TCRdb table, and some are missing; sequencing was by immunoSEQ multiplex PCR. Altogether 55,000 to 75,000 clones are present, around 92% being singletons, with the ten largest covering approximately 2.9%. Sequenced input: peripheral blood mononuclear cells (PBMCs). The receptors here all came from a man aged 40-49 years.

The chain uses TRBV27 and TRBJ1-6; D is unclear. V shed 4 bases and J shed 0 bases, with 10 bases lying between them. The germline V gene encodes CDR1 MNHEY and CDR2 SMNVEV (reference sequence). CDR3 size: 16 residues. CDR3 DNA: TGTGCCAGCAGTTCCGGTCCGAGCTCCTATAATTCACCCCTCCACTTT. The encoded protein is CASSSGPSSYNSPLHF.

The chain links TRBV2 to TRBJ2-5; D gene unclear. Germline CDR1 reads SNHLY; CDR2 reads FYNNEI. V lost 6 bases to trimming and J lost 2 bases, with 4 bases between them. The CDR3 runs 11 residues. The CDR3, as DNA: TGTGCCAGCAGGCGACAAGAGACCCAGTACTTC. Protein sequence: CASRRQETQYF.

This clone is a singleton in its sample. The chain recombines TRBV5-5 with TRBJ2-3; D may be TRBD1 (6 bases). V was cut by 5 bases and J by 4 bases, with 17 bases left in between. The germline V gene has CDR1 SGHKS and CDR2 YYEKEE (reference sequence). CDR3 length: 15 amino acids. As DNA, the CDR3 is TGTGCCAGCAGACTTACCCCCCGGACAGCAGATACGCAGTATTTT. As protein: CASRLTPRTADTQYF.

In DNA form, the CDR3 reads TGTGCCAGCAGCTTAGGGAGCGGGGTGACAGATACGCAGTATTTT. Protein product: CASSLGSGVTDTQYF. This rearrangement joins TRBV7-6 to TRBJ2-3; 7 nucleotides agree with TRBD2. The CDR3 has 15 residues. V was clipped by 1 base and J by 3 bases; unmatched bases: 4. In germline, CDR1 is SGHVS, CDR2 FNYEAQ. Full variable domain (outside the CDR3, taken from reference TRBV7-6 and TRBJ2-3): GAGVSQSPRYKVTKRGQDVALRCDPISGHVSLYWYRQALGQGPEFLTYFNYEAQQDKSGLPNDRFSAERPEGSISTLTIQRTEQRDSAMYRCASSLGSGVTDTQYFGPGTRLTVL.

Only one count was recorded for this clone. The rearrangement links TRBV18 to TRBJ2-6; 8 nucleotides match TRBD1. In germline, CDR1 is KGHSH, CDR2 LQKENI. The trim removed 3 bases at V and 0 bases at J, leaving 7 bases unmatched. This CDR3 contains 18 residues. The CDR3 is CASSPQTGAISGANVLTF. DNA of the CDR3: TGTGCCAGCTCACCTCAGACAGGGGCCATCTCTGGGGCCAACGTCCTGACTTTC.

This sequence joins TRBV9 and TRBJ2-1; TRBD2 aligns across 10 bases. The CDR3 has 18 residues. V gave up 3 bases and J gave up 0 bases; unmatched junction bases: 9. CDR1 is SGDLS, CDR2 YYNGEE, per germline. The chain's CDR3 is CASSAIPSSGSSYNEQFF. CDR3 DNA: TGTGCCAGCAGCGCCATCCCTTCTAGCGGGAGCTCCTACAATGAGCAGTTCTTC.

The chain couples TRBV7-8 to TRBJ1-4, with 7 bases lining up with TRBD1. J was trimmed by 8 bases and V by 5 bases; bases with no gene match: 14. CDR3 size: 16 residues. Germline CDR1 and CDR2: SGHVS and FQNEAQ. The chain's CDR3 is CASSDLGTARGEKLFF. CDR3 DNA sequence: TGTGCCAGCAGCGACCTGGGGACAGCCCGGGGGGAAAAACTGTTTTTT. The whole variable domain, remainder taken from reference TRBV7-8 and TRBJ1-4, is GAGVSQSPRYKVAKRGQDVALRCDPISGHVSLFWYQQALGQGPEFLTYFQNEAQLDKSGLPSDRFFAERPEGSVSTLKIQRTQQEDSAVYLCASSDLGTARGEKLFFGSGTQLSVL.

This chain uses TRBV19 with TRBJ2-6, with 8 bases identical to TRBD1. After removal of 5 bases from V and 5 bases from J, the junction contained 14 bases not matched to a gene. The CDR3 has 18 amino acids. The V gene's germline CDR1 is LNHDA and CDR2 SQIVND (reference sequence). The CDR3 sequence is CASSSRGTGGPRANVLTF. The CDR3 DNA follows: TGTGCCAGTAGTTCCCGGGGAACAGGGGGTCCTCGGGCCAACGTCCTGACTTTC.

The rearrangement links TRBV30 to TRBJ1-3; 12 bases agree with TRBD1. CDR3 length: 16 amino acids. The junction had 5 bases not matched to a gene; V was cut back by 5 bases and J by 0 bases. Germline V gene data show CDR1 as GTSNPN and CDR2 as SVGIG (reference sequence). CDR3 DNA sequence: TGTGCCTGGCAGGGACAGGGGGCCTTCTCTGGAAACACCATATATTTT. Translating gives CAWQGQGAFSGNTIYF.

The chain has TRBV6-5 and TRBJ1-1, with D possibly TRBD1 on 5 matching bases. This CDR3 has 15 amino acids. CDR1 is MNHEY and CDR2 is SVGAGI in the germline V gene. V dropped 3 bases and J dropped 6 bases, with 17 bases sitting between them. The CDR3, as DNA: TGTGCCAGCAGTTATAGGGACCGGGGTAACGCTGAAGCTTTCTTT. Its translation is CASSYRDRGNAEAFF.

V is TRBV28 and J is TRBJ2-2; 12 nucleotides line up with TRBD2. Unmatched junction bases numbered 7, after V lost 5 bases and J lost 0 bases. CDR3 length equals 18 residues. Per the germline V gene, CDR1 is MDHEN and CDR2 is SYDVKM. The CDR3 nucleotides are TGTGCCAGCAGTCTAAGAGGACTAGCGGGGTCGAACACCGGGGAGCTGTTTTTT. Its translation: CASSLRGLAGSNTGELFF.

The rearrangement uses TRBV2 and TRBJ2-2; D is unresolved. Trimming removed 2 bases at V and 6 bases at J, with 7 bases between. The CDR3 covers 13 residues. The germline CDR1 and CDR2 sequences are SNHLY and FYNNEI. CDR3 in amino acids: CASSEIGSGELFF. CDR3 nucleotide sequence: TGTGCCAGCAGTGAAATTGGTTCCGGGGAGCTGTTTTTT.

This chain connects TRBV7-9 to TRBJ2-7, with TRBD2 identical over 13 bases. The CDR3 extends over 16 amino acids. The germline V gene encodes CDR1 SEHNR and CDR2 FQNEAQ (reference sequence). The J segment lost 2 bases and the V segment lost 4 bases, leaving 5 bases of the junction unmatched. This chain's CDR3 is CASSSTSGGNTYEQYF. The CDR3 coding sequence is TGTGCCAGCAGCTCGACTAGCGGGGGGAATACCTACGAGCAGTACTTC.

The gene calls are TRBV6-4 and TRBJ2-3; D is possibly TRBD2 (6 bases). Trimming stripped 7 bases from V and 0 bases from J, with 11 bases between. Germline-derived CDR1 and CDR2 are MRHNA and SNTAGT. The CDR3 runs 14 residues. The CDR3 bases are TGTGCCAGCATCGCGGGGACTAGCACAGATACGCAGTATTTT. This translates into CASIAGTSTDTQYF.

The rearrangement uses TRBV28 and TRBJ2-1; D may be TRBD1 or TRBD2 (6 bases each). From germline, CDR1 is MDHEN and CDR2 SYDVKM. V dropped 4 bases and J dropped 5 bases, with 15 bases sitting between them. This CDR3 is built from 15 residues. The CDR3 here is CASSSPGGRNNEQFF. The CDR3 DNA is TGTGCCAGCAGTTCCCCCGGGGGCCGAAACAATGAGCAGTTCTTC.

This clone has a single count. This sequence joins TRBV7-9 and TRBJ1-2, with D possibly matching TRBD1 (5 bases). Germline values: CDR1 SEHNR, CDR2 FQNEAQ (reference sequence). CDR3 length: 13 amino acids. The germline V and J ends were trimmed by 0 bases and 6 bases, with 8 bases remaining between them. The CDR3 is CASSLARAHGYTF. CDR3 DNA sequence: TGTGCCAGCAGCTTAGCCAGGGCCCATGGCTACACCTTC.

The chain links TRBV15 to TRBJ2-3; a possible D gene is TRBD2 (5 bases). This CDR3 comprises 17 residues. The germline V gene has CDR1 LNHNV and CDR2 YYDKDF (reference sequence). The ends were cut back, 4 bases at V and 2 bases at J, with 19 bases in the middle. In DNA, the CDR3 is TGTGCCACCAGCAACCTCCCCCCTAGCAGATACACAGATACGCAGTATTTT. It specifies CATSNLPPSRYTDTQYF.

This clone appeared once. J is TRBJ1-2 and V is TRBV10-3; 8 bases align to TRBD1. Germline CDR1 is ENHRY and CDR2 is SYGVKD. Unmatched junction bases numbered 13, after V lost 2 bases and J lost 5 bases. The CDR3 extends over 17 amino acids. The CDR3 DNA follows: TGTGCCATCAGTGAGCCGTCTCAGGGGGCAGACTATTATGGCTACACCTTC. Translated: CAISEPSQGADYYGYTF.

The chain links TRBV5-1 to TRBJ2-3; maybe TRBD2 (6 bases). The CDR3 is 15 amino acids. The germline CDR1 and CDR2 sequences are SGHRS and YFSETQ. V lost 0 bases and J 3 bases, leaving 11 bases between the germline ends. In nucleotides, the CDR3 is TGCGCCAGCAGCTTGGCCGGACTATCAACAGATACGCAGTATTTT. Translation gives CASSLAGLSTDTQYF.

V gene TRBV19 combines with J gene TRBJ1-5; D is unclear. Trimming removed 5 bases at V and 0 bases at J, with 11 bases between. Germline CDR1 and CDR2: LNHDA and SQIVND (reference sequence). The CDR3 covers 15 residues. The CDR3 DNA reads as TGTGCCAGTAGTTGGCAGCCTTATAGCAATCAGCCCCAGCATTTT. The encoded protein is CASSWQPYSNQPQHF. Combining the CDR3 with reference TRBV19 and TRBJ1-5 gives the whole variable domain DGGITQSPKYLFRKEGQNVTLSCEQNLNHDAMYWYRQDPGQGLRLIYYSQIVNDFQKGDIAEGYSVSREKKESFPLTVTSAQKNPTAFYLCASSWQPYSNQPQHFGDGTRLSIL.

As regards this clone: At one end the junction does not follow the germline gene, possibly because of a read error. Other DNA variants within this sample encode the same CDR3. J is TRBJ2-2 and V is TRBV7-7, with 7 positions matching TRBD2. The germline V gene encodes CDR1 SSHAT and CDR2 FNYEAQ (reference sequence). This CDR3 has 15 amino acids. This CDR3 reads CASSPGTTDTGELFF. Here the CDR3 DNA reads TGTGCTAGCAGCCCCGGGACTACCGACACCGGGGAACTGTTTTTT.

This chain uses TRBV4-1 with TRBJ1-1, with 10 bases matching TRBD1. Germline CDR1 is MGHRA and CDR2 is YSYEKL. Losses at the gene ends were 1 base for V and 4 bases for J; bases not matched to a gene: 3. This CDR3 has 15 residues. CDR3 bases: TGCGCCAGCAGCCAAGGACAGGGGGCAAGCACTGAAGCTTTCTTT. This gives the protein CASSQGQGASTEAFF.

The chain has TRBV4-1 and TRBJ2-3; unclear D gene. CDR1 is MGHRA and CDR2 is YSYEKL in the germline V gene. The CDR3 totals 14 residues. Trimming pared 1 base from V and 7 bases from J, leaving 12 bases between. CDR3 DNA sequence: TGCGCCAGCAGCCAAGTGAGGATCCGGAATACGCAGTATTTT. Protein sequence: CASSQVRIRNTQYF.

The CDR3 sequence: CASSPSTGAHSPLHF. The CDR3 DNA reads TGTGCCAGCAGCCCCAGTACAGGGGCCCATTCACCCCTCCACTTT. The V call is TRBV11-2, the J call TRBJ1-6, with 7 bases that match TRBD1. The CDR3 has 15 amino acids. Germline CDR1 is SGHAT and CDR2 is FQNNGV. J lost 8 bases, V lost 5 bases, and 9 bases had no gene match.

This sequence joins TRBV4-1 and TRBJ1-2; D remains unclear. The CDR3 sequence is 15 residues long. V lost 4 bases and J lost 0, with 12 bases in between. Germline-derived CDR1 and CDR2 are MGHRA and YSYEKL. CDR3: CASSLEEGPNYGYTF. The DNA of the CDR3 is TGCGCCAGCAGCCTAGAGGAGGGCCCTAACTATGGCTACACCTTC.

In its sample, this clone was seen once. The genes are TRBV27 and TRBJ1-4, with D possibly being TRBD1 (5 bases). The CDR3 consists of 14 residues. The V gene lost 7 bases and the J gene lost 5 bases, with 14 bases spanning the gap. Germline-derived CDR1 and CDR2 are MNHEY and SMNVEV (reference sequence). The CDR3 DNA reads as TGTGCCAGCAAAAATGGACACATGAATGAAAAACTGTTTTTT. Translating it yields CASKNGHMNEKLFF.

This clone came up once. This chain joins TRBV5-1 and TRBJ2-1; 7 nucleotides line up with TRBD2. Losses at the gene ends were 4 bases for V and 8 bases for J; bases not matched to a gene: 9. The CDR3 is 14 residues long. CDR1 and CDR2 (germline): SGHRS, YFSETQ. CDR3 coding DNA: TGCGCCAGCAGCGATCCCGGGGGGAGGGATGAGCAGTTCTTC. It specifies CASSDPGGRDEQFF. Full variable domain (remainder filled in from reference TRBV5-1 and TRBJ2-1): KAGVTQTPRYLIKTRGQQVTLSCSPISGHRSVSWYQQTPGQGLQFLFEYFSETQRNKGNFPGRFSGRQFSNSRSEMNVSTLELGDSALYLCASSDPGGRDEQFFGPGTRLTVL.

As to this clone: One junction end disagrees with the germline gene, perhaps due to a read error. V usage is TRBV11-2 and J usage is TRBJ1-6, with a possible D match to TRBD1 (5 bases). Per the germline V gene, CDR1 is SGHAT and CDR2 is FQNNGV. The length of the CDR3 is 16 residues. The CDR3 spells CTSSLEVGGYNSPLHF. CDR3 sequence (DNA): TGTACCAGCAGCTTAGAGGTTGGGGGGTACAATTCACCCCTCCACTTT.

In DNA, the CDR3 is TGTGCCAGCTCACTATCGACACAGGGGGGCGCCAAAAACATTCAGTACTTC. Its protein is CASSLSTQGGAKNIQYF. The chain joins TRBV18 to TRBJ2-4, with TRBD1 matching over 8 bases. CDR3 length: 17 residues. V was clipped by 4 bases and J by 1 base; unmatched bases: 9. The germline V gene encodes CDR1 KGHSH and CDR2 LQKENI.

This chain joins TRBV6-1 and TRBJ2-3, with 10 positions matching TRBD1. Germline trimming cut 8 bases from V and 1 base from J; bases unmatched to any gene: 3. This CDR3 is 14 amino acids long. The germline gives CDR1 MNHNS, CDR2 SASEGT. The CDR3 is CASSGTGGTDTQYF. The CDR3 coding sequence is TGTGCCAGCTCCGGGACAGGGGGCACAGATACGCAGTATTTT.

The V gene is TRBV30, the J gene TRBJ1-2; TRBD1 might be the D (6 bases). The CDR3 is 13 residues long. The germline gives CDR1 GTSNPN, CDR2 SVGIG (reference sequence). Trimming took 3 bases from V and 5 from J, leaving 13 bases between them. The CDR3 protein is CAWRDTGPYGYTF. CDR3 in DNA: TGTGCCTGGAGAGATACAGGGCCTTATGGCTACACCTTC.

The CDR3 nucleotides are TGCGCCAGCAGCCAAGGGGGTAGGCAGGGCCAAGAGACCCAGTACTTC. Encoded protein: CASSQGGRQGQETQYF. V usage is TRBV4-3 and J usage is TRBJ2-5; D is possibly TRBD1 (5 bases). Germline lookup yields CDR1 LGHNA and CDR2 YSLEER. The CDR3 spans 16 residues. Trimming took off 1 base at V and 1 base at J, with 13 bases between the two ends.